This entry lists 13 T cell receptor beta chains sequenced from one sample in a study of T cells in Graves' hyperthyroidism and ophthalmopathy. RNA transcripts gave rise to amplified TCR beta CDR3 regions. An initial round of RT-PCR targeting the TCR CDR3 relied on the HTBI primer set. Each CDR3 protein gets one entry after TCRdb re-called the multiplex PCR reads with MiXCR. The sample contains approximately 400,000 distinct CDR3 sequences, about 15% of which appear only once. The sequenced sample was blood. The receptors were gathered from a woman in her sixties with Graves' hyperthyroidism.

Comment on this clonotype: A single base separates this from a much larger clone, so it may be a read error. The CDR3 reads CATSAGQGRTDTQYF. The CDR3 DNA reads as TGTGCCACCAGCGCTGGACAGGGTAGGACGGATACGCAGTATTTT. The rearrangement links TRBV24-1 to TRBJ2-3, with 8 bases fitting TRBD1. The CDR3 covers 15 residues. Germline trimming cut 7 bases from V and 6 bases from J; bases unmatched to any gene: 11. CDR1 KGHDR and CDR2 SFDVKD come from the germline V gene.

This clonotype occurred a few times. This chain connects TRBV20-1 to TRBJ2-7; TRBD1 might be the D (6 bases). CDR3 length equals 13 residues. CDR1 is DFQATT, CDR2 SNEGSKA, per germline (reference sequence). The V and J ends lost 6 bases and 9 bases respectively, with 21 bases between them. CDR3 nucleotide sequence: TGCAGTGCCGGCTCCAAGGGGGTAACCGGGCAGTACTTC. The encoded protein is CSAGSKGVTGQYF.

The rearrangement links TRBV5-5 to TRBJ2-7; TRBD2 matches 7 bases. Germline CDR1 and CDR2: SGHKS and YYEKEE (reference sequence). J gave up 3 bases and V 4 bases, and 16 bases lay outside the gene matches. CDR3 length: 17 amino acids. The CDR3 spells CASSRASAPSGLYEQYF. The DNA for the CDR3 is TGTGCCAGCAGCCGCGCCAGCGCACCTAGCGGACTCTACGAGCAGTACTTC.

This clonotype was recorded at least ten times. The V call is TRBV20-1, the J call TRBJ2-5, with 10 nucleotides matching TRBD2. This CDR3 is 14 amino acids long. The J segment lost 5 bases and the V segment lost 5 bases, leaving 8 bases of the junction unmatched. Looked up from germline, CDR1 is DFQATT and CDR2 is SNEGSKA (reference sequence). The CDR3 nucleotides are TGCAGTGCTCCTCCAGCGGGAGGGTTGGAGACCCAGTACTTC. It translates to CSAPPAGGLETQYF.

In its sample, this clonotype was seen many times. The chain is built from TRBV10-3 and TRBJ2-3; 8 bases map to TRBD1. The trim removed 7 bases at V and 6 bases at J, leaving 9 bases unmatched. Germline values: CDR1 ENHRY, CDR2 SYGVKD. The CDR3 extends over 14 amino acids. Here the CDR3 DNA reads TGTGCCATCAACGAGGACAGGGCTGCCGATACGCAGTATTTT. Protein sequence: CAINEDRAADTQYF.

At least ten counts were recorded for this clonotype. The chain couples TRBV2 to TRBJ1-2; a possible D gene is TRBD1 (5 bases). CDR1 SNHLY and CDR2 FYNNEI come from the germline V gene. This CDR3 comprises 13 residues. V was pared by 11 bases and J by 8 bases, with 21 bases between. The CDR3 protein is CAGQGYLREGYTF. DNA of the CDR3: TGTGCCGGCCAGGGCTACCTTCGGGAGGGCTACACCTTC.

CDR3 sequence reads: CASSTRQGARTAFF. For the CDR3, the DNA is TGTGCCAGCAGCACGAGACAGGGGGCGCGTACAGCTTTCTTT. The rearrangement joins TRBV5-4 to TRBJ1-1, with 10 bases that match TRBD1. Unmatched junction bases numbered 10, after V lost 4 bases and J lost 10 bases. The CDR3 is made up of 14 amino acids. CDR1 SGHNT and CDR2 YYREEE come from the germline V gene (reference sequence).

In this sample, this clonotype turned up many times. This chain connects TRBV27 to TRBJ2-7, with 9 positions matching TRBD1. Germline V gene sequence: CDR1 MNHEY, CDR2 SMNVEV (reference sequence). V lost 2 bases, J lost 3 bases, and 5 bases stayed unmatched. The CDR3 has 15 residues. The CDR3 DNA sequence: TGTGCCAGCAGTTTAGGGACAGGGCCAAGCTACGAGCAGTACTTC. Protein: CASSLGTGPSYEQYF.

Remarks on this clonotype: Given a much more abundant clone one base away, this may be a read error. CDR3 protein: CASSEKEEMVYGYTF. For the CDR3, the DNA is TGTGCCAGCAGTGAAAAGGAGGAAATGGTCTATGGCTACACCTTC. V and J are TRBV6-1 and TRBJ1-2; D is unresolved. Germline CDR1 and CDR2: MNHNS and SASEGT. This CDR3 is built from 15 residues. Trimming took off 2 bases at V and 4 bases at J, with 14 bases between the two ends.

This clonotype has only a few counts. The rearrangement uses TRBV6-1 and TRBJ1-4, with no clear D. Germline lookup yields CDR1 MNHNS and CDR2 SASEGT. This CDR3 is 12 amino acids long. The germline V and J ends were trimmed by 7 bases and 13 bases, with 16 bases remaining between them. In DNA, the CDR3 is TGTGCCAGCAACAGTCTCGGCCGTGGACTGTTTTTT. Its translation is CASNSLGRGLFF.

The sample holds a few counts of this clonotype. CDR3 loop: CASSFLAAEMNTGELFF. Here the CDR3 DNA reads TGTGCCAGCAGCTTCTTGGCGGCCGAGATGAACACCGGGGAGCTGTTTTTT. The J gene is TRBJ2-2, the V gene TRBV13; no reliable D call. The length of the CDR3 is 17 residues. Looked up from germline, CDR1 is PRHDT and CDR2 is FYEKMQ (reference sequence). The ends were cut back, 3 bases at V and 1 base at J, with 15 bases in the middle.

The chain carries TRBV7-9 and TRBJ1-1; 8 bases map to TRBD1. The CDR3 length is 16 residues. CDR1 is SEHNR, CDR2 FQNEAQ, per germline (reference sequence). V shed 5 bases and J 1 base; nucleotides not matched to a gene: 9. The CDR3 spells CASSPLRGPGNTEAFF. The CDR3 DNA follows: TGTGCCAGCAGCCCCCTCAGGGGGCCGGGGAACACTGAAGCTTTCTTT. Filled out from reference TRBV7-9 and TRBJ1-1, the complete variable domain reads DTGVSQNPRHKITKRGQNVTFRCDPISEHNRLYWYRQTLGQGPEFLTYFQNEAQLEKSRLLSDRFSAERPKGSFSTLEIQRTEQGDSAMYLCASSPLRGPGNTEAFFGQGTRLTVV.

The CDR3 DNA sequence: TGTGCCAGCAGTGATACGGAGAACTATGGCTACACCTTC. Encoded protein: CASSDTENYGYTF. The rearrangement uses TRBV2 and TRBJ1-2; unclear D gene. This CDR3 has 13 amino acids. Germline assignment: CDR1 SNHLY and CDR2 FYNNEI. V lost 3 bases and J 2 bases, leaving 7 bases between the germline ends.